This TCR beta chain was identified in a study of CD8 T cells in Susac syndrome. Study at large: Patients with Susac syndrome, at blood draw, were therapy-naive, on corticosteroids, or on intravenous immunoglobulin alone.

Trimming left V 5 bases short and J 3 bases short, with 13 bases between. The CDR3 is 13 amino acids. Germline CDR1 is DFQATT and CDR2 is SNEGSKA (reference sequence). Negative isolation was applied to CD8+ and CD4+ T cells, and FACS enrichment was applied to TEMRA cells. Reverse transcription of about 0.5 to 1 ug RNA was carried out with random hexamers. A multiplex approach, immunoSEQ multiplex PCR, amplified TCR beta CDR3 across 54 Vbeta and 13 Jbeta. In TCRdb, the immunoSEQ multiplex PCR reads were re-called with MiXCR into one record per CDR3 protein. Counted here are about 140,000 distinct CDR3 sequences, approximately 95% occurring once; the ten biggest clones make up more than 0.11%.

The receptor comes from a human donor with Susac syndrome. The sequencing sample was made of CD4+ T cells from PBMCs. The chain is built from TRBV20-1 and TRBJ2-5; D could derive from TRBD1 or TRBD2 (5 bases each). CDR3 in DNA: TGCAGTGCTTCCGGGGCGATTAAAGAGACCCAGTACTTC. Translation: CSASGAIKETQYF.